This T cell receptor beta chain was observed in a study of shared clonotypes between healthy human individuals. Germline-derived CDR1 and CDR2 are SGHRS and YFSETQ. The V end lost 4 bases, the J end lost 7 bases, and 17 bases lay between the germline ends. The length of the CDR3 is 15 residues. Generated by immunoSEQ multiplex PCR, the TCRdb table keeps only in-frame clones and is missing some. The data hold over a million clones, with 95% to 99% observed a single time. Study results and caveats: Represented diversity (both genetic and exposure-history) was limited by the small number of donors. Approximately 4.6% of naive CD4 clonotypes were common to several donors.

On this clone itself: Its antigen is undetermined.

Specimen: naive CD4+ T cells sorted from blood. Sample subset: CD45RA+ positively selected. The chain carries TRBV5-1 and TRBJ1-4, with D possibly being TRBD1 (5 bases). The TCR sequence derives from a man between 25 and 39 years old in good health. This CDR3 is CASSIQGVVSEKLFF. CDR3 nucleotide sequence: TGCGCCAGCAGCATCCAGGGAGTGGTGAGTGAAAAACTGTTTTTT.